Presented here are 22 T cell receptor beta chains from one specimen sequenced in a study of cytomegalovirus exposure and HLA in healthy donors. PCR primers comprised 60 Vbeta and 13 Jbeta primers. Generated by immunoSEQ multiplex PCR, the TCRdb table keeps only in-frame clones and is missing some. The table shows some 45,000 clones, with about 78% occurring only once. Material for sequencing was PBMCs. The receptors were sampled from a woman aged 30 to 39 in good health and CMV-seronegative.

The chain links TRBV30 to TRBJ1-5, with D possibly TRBD1 on 6 matching bases. The CDR3 spans 14 residues. Trimming cost V 2 bases and J 6 bases, with 14 bases left between them. Germline CDR1 GTSNPN, CDR2 SVGIG (reference sequence). The CDR3: CAWSPGARAQPQHF. In DNA form, the CDR3 reads TGTGCCTGGAGTCCAGGGGCGAGGGCTCAGCCCCAGCATTTT.

CDR3 protein: CASSRSGTANTEAFF. The CDR3 region has the DNA TGTGCCAGCAGTAGATCCGGGACAGCGAACACTGAAGCTTTCTTT. The chain has TRBV6-5 and TRBJ1-1; 7 nucleotides line up with TRBD1. The CDR3 has 15 amino acids. V dropped 5 bases and J dropped 1; count of bases not matched to a gene: 7. From germline, CDR1 is MNHEY and CDR2 SVGAGI.

The gene calls are TRBV28 and TRBJ2-4; no clear D gene. The V gene's germline CDR1 is MDHEN and CDR2 SYDVKM. The CDR3 has 9 residues. Trimming stripped 10 bases from V and 10 bases from J, with 8 bases between. The CDR3 loop reads CANPRIQYF. The CDR3 DNA is TGTGCCAACCCACGGATTCAGTACTTC.

This clone was recorded a few times. The rearrangement joins TRBV15 to TRBJ2-1, with D perhaps TRBD1 (5 bases). Germline CDR1 LNHNV, CDR2 YYDKDF (reference sequence). Trimming removed 0 bases at V and 10 bases at J, with 13 bases between. CDR3 size: 14 residues. CDR3 in DNA: TGTGCCACCAGCAGAGATATGAGAGACAGCGAGCAGTTCTTC. Amino acids: CATSRDMRDSEQFF.

This clone was counted at least ten times. The chain links TRBV7-2 to TRBJ1-5, with D perhaps TRBD1 (5 bases). Trimming removed 1 base from V and 4 bases from J, with 11 bases in between. Germline CDR1 SGHTA, CDR2 FQGNSA. This CDR3 is built from 15 residues. The CDR3 DNA reads TGTGCCAGCAGCTTAGAGGGGCGGGGGAATCAGCCCCAGCATTTT. Translation: CASSLEGRGNQPQHF.

This clone has only a few counts. V gene TRBV5-6 combines with J gene TRBJ1-2, with 7 positions matching TRBD1. V was pared by 3 bases and J by 7 bases, with 9 bases of the junction left unmatched. The CDR3 consists of 14 residues. Germline CDR1 is SGHDT and CDR2 is YYEEEE. DNA for the CDR3: TGTGCCAGCAGCTGGGACAGACATCTCAGTGGCTACACCTTC. It codes for CASSWDRHLSGYTF. The variable domain in full, completed from reference TRBV5-6 and TRBJ1-2, reads DAGVTQSPTHLIKTRGQQVTLRCSPKSGHDTVSWYQQALGQGPQFIFQYYEEEERQRGNFPDRFSGHQFPNYSSELNVNALLLGDSALYLCASSWDRHLSGYTFGSGTRLTVV.

The rearrangement joins TRBV2 to TRBJ2-1, with D perhaps TRBD2 (5 bases). The CDR3 covers 15 residues. Germline CDR1 is SNHLY and CDR2 is FYNNEI. V was cut by 2 bases and J by 0 bases, with 8 bases left in between. The CDR3 nucleotides are TGTGCCAGCAGTGAAACCCGGGACTCCTACAATGAGCAGTTCTTC. Protein: CASSETRDSYNEQFF.

V and J are TRBV7-8 and TRBJ2-5; possible D gene TRBD2, 5 bases. Germline V CDR1 and CDR2: SGHVS, FQNEAQ. This CDR3 spans 14 amino acids. With 6 bases removed from V and 5 bases from J, the gap between germline ends came to 16 bases. CDR3 residues: CASRWTEEVETQYF. CDR3 coding DNA: TGTGCCAGCAGATGGACGGAGGAAGTCGAGACCCAGTACTTC. Based on the CDR3 plus reference TRBV7-8 and TRBJ2-5, the full variable domain is GAGVSQSPRYKVAKRGQDVALRCDPISGHVSLFWYQQALGQGPEFLTYFQNEAQLDKSGLPSDRFFAERPEGSVSTLKIQRTQQEDSAVYLCASRWTEEVETQYFGPGTRLLVL.

The CDR3 here is CASSHGSGENYGYTF. CDR3 in DNA: TGTGCCAGCTCACACGGCAGCGGAGAGAACTATGGCTACACCTTC. This chain joins TRBV18 and TRBJ1-2; D gene unclear. The CDR3 length is 15 residues. The V end was cut by 4 bases, the J end by 2 bases, with 14 bases between. The germline gives CDR1 KGHSH, CDR2 LQKENI.

V is TRBV30 and J is TRBJ2-5; a weak D match, TRBD1 (6 bases). Looked up from germline, CDR1 is GTSNPN and CDR2 is SVGIG (reference sequence). Between the trimmed V and J ends, which lost 5 bases and 4 bases, there was a span of 17 bases. The CDR3 contains 14 residues. The CDR3 spells CAWGGERRVETQYF. The CDR3 bases are TGTGCCTGGGGGGGCGAACGGAGAGTAGAGACCCAGTACTTC. Full variable domain (remainder filled in from reference TRBV30 and TRBJ2-5): SQTIHQWPATLVQPVGSPLSLECTVEGTSNPNLYWYRQAAGRGLQLLFYSVGIGQISSEVPQNLSASRPQDRQFILSSKKLLLSDSGFYLCAWGGERRVETQYFGPGTRLLVL.

The J gene is TRBJ2-1, the V gene TRBV7-2; 7 bases are shared with TRBD2. J was trimmed by 5 bases and V by 11 bases; bases with no gene match: 6. CDR1 SGHTA and CDR2 FQGNSA come from the germline V gene. The CDR3 sequence is 12 residues long. The DNA of the CDR3 is TGTGCCGGCTCTAGCGGCAACAATGAGCAGTTCTTC. Encoded protein: CAGSSGNNEQFF.

The chain is built from TRBV6-5 and TRBJ1-1; 7 bases align to TRBD1. The trim removed 6 bases at V and 7 bases at J, leaving 8 bases unmatched. The germline V gene encodes CDR1 MNHEY and CDR2 SVGAGI. This CDR3 spans 13 amino acids. CDR3 in amino acids: CASSYLGDSEAFF. The CDR3 nucleotides are TGTGCCAGCAGCTACCTTGGGGACAGTGAAGCTTTCTTT.

The V gene is TRBV6-1, the J gene TRBJ1-5; D call uncertain. CDR3 length: 15 amino acids. Deletions cut 5 bases from V and 5 bases from J, with 16 bases between. Germline V gene sequence: CDR1 MNHNS, CDR2 SASEGT. The CDR3 sequence is CASSPPPPSDQPQHF. DNA of the CDR3: TGTGCCAGCAGTCCCCCCCCGCCCTCGGATCAGCCCCAGCATTTT.

The rearrangement joins TRBV7-2 to TRBJ2-3, with TRBD1 matching 10 bases. The length of the CDR3 is 15 residues. The V gene's germline CDR1 is SGHTA and CDR2 FQGNSA. V was clipped by 5 bases and J by 2 bases; unmatched bases: 4. CDR3 nucleotide sequence: TGTGCCAGCAGCGTCGACAGGGGGCACACAGATACGCAGTATTTT. Translation gives CASSVDRGHTDTQYF.

V is TRBV19 and J is TRBJ1-2; maybe TRBD1 (6 bases). V was pared by 6 bases and J by 8 bases, with 13 bases between. The CDR3 covers 12 residues. Germline CDR1 LNHDA, CDR2 SQIVND (reference sequence). CDR3 sequence (DNA): TGTGCCAGTAGCGGCAGGGGTGAGGGCTACACCTTC. This encodes CASSGRGEGYTF.

V gene TRBV7-9 combines with J gene TRBJ1-2, with D possibly matching TRBD1 (6 bases). V was cut by 6 bases and J by 4 bases, with 12 bases left in between. Germline lookup yields CDR1 SEHNR and CDR2 FQNEAQ (reference sequence). The CDR3 is 13 residues long. The CDR3 DNA is TGTGCCAGCAGATCCCAGGGGCGCTATGGCTACACCTTC. Translating it yields CASRSQGRYGYTF.

The gene calls are TRBV28 and TRBJ1-5; TRBD1 agrees at 10 bases. Germline V lookup: CDR1 MDHEN, CDR2 SYDVKM. The length of the CDR3 is 19 residues. With 4 bases clipped from V and 7 bases from J, the junction kept 19 bases outside the gene matches. The CDR3 DNA reads as TGTGCCAGCAGTTCCATCCGGGACAGGGGACTGGACCTCGCCCAGCCCCAGCATTTT. It specifies CASSSIRDRGLDLAQPQHF.

The CDR3 DNA is TGCACCAGCAGCCAAGCAGGATTATCTGGAAACACCATATATTTT. Translation: CTSSQAGLSGNTIYF. The chain employs TRBV1 and TRBJ1-3; the table assigns TRBD1, which was not confirmed against the DNA. TRBV1 has pseudogene status. The CDR3 is made up of 15 amino acids.

V is TRBV5-1 and J is TRBJ1-4; the match to TRBD1 covers 7 bases. V trimming: 5 bases; J trimming: 6 bases; junction bases outside the gene matches: 10. This CDR3 is built from 15 residues. Germline lookup yields CDR1 SGHRS and CDR2 YFSETQ. CDR3: CASSPGGRRDEKLFF. Written as DNA, the CDR3 is TGCGCCAGCAGTCCAGGGGGACGGAGGGATGAAAAACTGTTTTTT.

This CDR3 reads CASNLAGGEFF. DNA for the CDR3: TGTGCCAGCAATCTAGCGGGAGGAGAGTTCTTC. The genes are TRBV2 and TRBJ2-1; TRBD2 matches at 11 bases. Trimming at V came to 7 bases and at J to 14 bases, leaving 4 bases not matched to a gene. CDR1 is SNHLY, CDR2 FYNNEI, per germline. The CDR3 extends over 11 amino acids. The whole variable domain, remainder taken from reference TRBV2 and TRBJ2-1, is EPEVTQTPSHQVTQMGQEVILRCVPISNHLYFYWYRQILGQKVEFLVSFYNNEISEKSEIFDDQFSVERPDGSNFTLKIRSTKLEDSAMYFCASNLAGGEFFGPGTRLTVL.

The chain recombines TRBV7-2 with TRBJ2-1; 11 bases are a match to TRBD2. In germline, CDR1 is SGHTA, CDR2 FQGNSA. V lost 5 bases, J lost 6 bases, and 15 bases stayed unmatched. The length of the CDR3 is 18 residues. CDR3 DNA: TGTGCCAGCAGCGTAGGTAGCCCCAGTAGCGGGAGGGCCAATGAGCAGTTCTTC. Protein sequence: CASSVGSPSSGRANEQFF.

The V gene is TRBV30, the J gene TRBJ2-7; 10 bases are shared with TRBD2. CDR1 and CDR2 (germline): GTSNPN, SVGIG (reference sequence). Trimming at V came to 5 bases and at J to 5 bases, leaving 6 bases not matched to a gene. The CDR3 runs to 13 residues. The DNA for the CDR3 is TGTGCCTGGTCTAGCGGGAGAAACCACGAGCAGTACTTC. Its translation: CAWSSGRNHEQYF.